The clone carrying this T cell receptor (beta chain) came up once. Its antigen is currently unknown. This record belongs to a study of shared clonotypes between healthy human individuals. Overall study results and limits: With a handful of donors compared, 4.5% to 6.5% of naive CD4 clonotypes were shared. Compared with clonotypes that all four donors shared, non-shared clonotypes had lower generation probabilities.

CD45RO-negative CD8 cells positively selected for CCR7 made up the naive population, which excluded terminally differentiated effector memory CD45RA+ cells. The protocol was immunoSEQ multiplex PCR, while the TCRdb copy is restricted to in-frame clones and leaves out a portion. The repertoire holds about 2.1 million clones, with 85% to 95% as singletons. CDR1 LNHDA and CDR2 SQIVND come from the germline V gene (reference sequence). The CDR3 consists of 14 residues. With 7 bases removed from V and 0 bases from J, the gap between germline ends came to 10 bases. This chain connects TRBV19 to TRBJ1-3; no reliable D call. Sequenced input: naive CD8+ T cells from PBMCs. The clonotype comes from a man aged 18 to 29 in good health. Some clones in this sample may be carry-over from other donors' samples. The CDR3 region has the DNA TGTGCCAGTAAGGCCAGCGGCTCTGGAAACACCATATATTTT. Translated, it gives CASKASGSGNTIYF.